A single sample gave rise to the 27 T cell receptor beta chains below, sequenced in a study of metastatic and nonmetastatic thyroid tumors. Before thyroid surgery, none of the patients had received any treatment. Using MiXCR, TCRdb re-called clones from the PCR reads. This sample has approximately 13,000 clones; 23% occur once, and the top ten carry 3.6%. Input material: blood. The source of these receptors is a female donor with papillary thyroid cancer or a benign thyroid nodule (not recorded which). Some clones in this sample may be carry-over from other donors' samples.

In this sample, this clone is medium-sized. The chain has TRBV12-3 or TRBV12-4 and TRBJ1-1; D is unclear. V was cut by 2 bases and J by 7 bases, with 5 bases left in between. This CDR3 has 11 amino acids. Here the CDR3 DNA reads TGTGCCAGCAGTTTAAGAAGTGAAGCTTTCTTT. As protein: CASSLRSEAFF.

By share, this clone ranks as medium-sized (0.01 to 0.1%). This chain links TRBV12-3 or TRBV12-4 with TRBJ2-1; perhaps D is TRBD1 or TRBD2 (6 bases each). V lost 0 bases and J lost 4, with 10 bases in between. CDR3 length: 15 amino acids. The CDR3: CASSLAGGAYNEQFF. The DNA of the CDR3 is TGTGCCAGCAGTTTAGCGGGGGGCGCTTACAATGAGCAGTTCTTC.

This clone was recorded a few times. The V call is TRBV12-3 or TRBV12-4, the J call TRBJ1-1, with D perhaps matching TRBD1 (5 bases). Trimming shortened V by 4 bases and J by 8 bases, and 8 bases separated the two germline ends. The CDR3 is 11 amino acids. CDR3 amino acids: CASSWGVEAFF. The CDR3 nucleotides are TGTGCCAGCAGTTGGGGGGTAGAAGCTTTCTTT.

This clone was observed many times. The CDR3 DNA follows: TGCGCCAGCAGCTTGGGGGGGTATGGACCGAATAATGAAAAACTGTTTTTT. It yields the protein CASSLGGYGPNNEKLFF. The rearrangement uses TRBV5-1 and TRBJ1-4, with a tentative D call TRBD1 (5 bases). Trimming shortened V by 0 bases and J by 4 bases, and 16 bases separated the two germline ends. Germline V gene data show CDR1 as SGHRS and CDR2 as YFSETQ. The CDR3 consists of 17 residues. The entire variable domain, with the rest obtained from reference TRBV5-1 and TRBJ1-4, is as follows: KAGVTQTPRYLIKTRGQQVTLSCSPISGHRSVSWYQQTPGQGLQFLFEYFSETQRNKGNFPGRFSGRQFSNSRSEMNVSTLELGDSALYLCASSLGGYGPNNEKLFFGSGTQLSVL.

In its sample, this clone was seen many times. V usage is TRBV18 and J usage is TRBJ1-2; a possible D gene is TRBD1 (5 bases). The CDR3 loop spans 14 amino acids. Looked up from germline, CDR1 is KGHSH and CDR2 is LQKENI. Deletions cut 8 bases from V and 4 bases from J, with 17 bases between. CDR3 DNA: TGTGCCAGCATATCCCAAAGGGGAGCCTATGGCTACACCTTC. This translates into CASISQRGAYGYTF.

Judged by abundance, this clone is medium-sized. The chain couples TRBV6-1 to TRBJ2-5; 7 nucleotides line up with TRBD2. Unmatched junction bases numbered 12, after V lost 5 bases and J lost 0 bases. CDR3 length: 17 amino acids. CDR1 is MNHNS, CDR2 SASEGT, per germline. CDR3 sequence reads: CASSTDRAGLNQETQYF. The CDR3 nucleotides are TGTGCCAGCAGTACCGACCGAGCGGGGCTCAACCAAGAGACCCAGTACTTC.

This clone has ten or more counts. This rearrangement joins TRBV5-1 to TRBJ1-1, with 9 bases matching TRBD1. Per the germline V gene, CDR1 is SGHRS and CDR2 is YFSETQ. The V and J ends lost 4 bases and 4 bases, in that order; junction bases with no gene match: 8. The CDR3 covers 15 residues. CDR3 nucleotides: TGCGCCAGCAGCACGACCGCGACAGGGGGCACTGAAGCTTTCTTT. This sequence encodes CASSTTATGGTEAFF.

There are many counts of this clone. This sequence may be a read error, since a much larger clone differs from it by one base. The same CDR3 also results from other DNA sequences found in this sample. The chain employs TRBV7-8 and TRBJ1-6; the D is unclear. Germline CDR1 reads SGHVS; CDR2 reads FQNEAQ. Deletions cut 1 base from V and 7 bases from J, with 14 bases between. The CDR3 loop spans 16 amino acids. DNA of the CDR3: TGTGCCAGCAGCTTAGTTTTTACGGGAGGGAATTCACCCCTCCACTTT. Translating it yields CASSLVFTGGNSPLHF.

This clone was seen repeatedly, ten times or more. The rearrangement uses TRBV9 and TRBJ1-2, with TRBD1 matching 7 bases. Losses at the gene ends were 3 bases for V and 8 bases for J; bases not matched to a gene: 13. This CDR3 is 15 amino acids long. Germline values: CDR1 SGDLS, CDR2 YYNGEE. CDR3 amino acids: CASSESTGSRRGYTF. Here the CDR3 DNA reads TGTGCCAGCAGCGAATCGACAGGGAGCCGTAGGGGCTACACCTTC.

Judged by abundance, this clone is medium-sized. CDR3 bases: TGTGCCAGCAGTTCCGGGGTCGCTAATTCACCCCTCCACTTT. Translation gives CASSSGVANSPLHF. This chain links TRBV6-1 with TRBJ1-6; D gene ambiguous. The CDR3 loop spans 14 amino acids. Trimming removed 5 bases from V and 6 bases from J, with 11 bases in between. Germline-derived CDR1 and CDR2 are MNHNS and SASEGT.

V usage is TRBV12-3 or TRBV12-4 and J usage is TRBJ2-7; 9 positions agree with TRBD2. J lost 2 bases, V lost 6 bases, and 8 bases had no gene match. The CDR3 length is 15 residues. CDR3 sequence reads: CASRSGTSYPYEQYF. For the CDR3, the DNA is TGTGCCAGCAGATCAGGGACTAGCTATCCCTACGAGCAGTACTTC.

In its sample, this clone was seen a few times. The CDR3 here is CASRAQAAQPQHF. The CDR3 region has the DNA TGTGCCAGCAGGGCCCAGGCCGCTCAGCCCCAGCATTTT. The V gene is TRBV6-1, the J gene TRBJ1-5, with D hard to call. The CDR3 is 13 residues long. V lost 6 bases, J lost 6 bases, and 12 bases lay in between. CDR1 is MNHNS and CDR2 is SASEGT in the germline V gene.

The table lists this clone with many counts. The chain combines TRBV30 with TRBJ1-6; D gene uncertain. The CDR3 spans 15 residues. Trimming cost V 2 bases and J 9 bases, with 17 bases left between them. Germline V CDR1 and CDR2: GTSNPN, SVGIG (reference sequence). The CDR3 loop reads CAWSSVTLSSSPLHF. CDR3 in DNA: TGTGCCTGGAGTTCAGTGACATTGAGTAGTTCACCCCTCCACTTT.

To note about this clone: Germline and junction disagree at one end, which may indicate a read error. The chain links TRBV20-1 to TRBJ1-2, with unresolved D. Germline CDR1 reads DFQATT; CDR2 reads SNEGSKA (reference sequence). The CDR3 has 13 residues. This CDR3 reads CSAPWVLNYVYTF. The CDR3 DNA reads as TGCAGTGCGCCATGGGTCCTTAACTATGTCTACACCTTC.

This chain uses TRBV20-1 with TRBJ1-6; D is possibly TRBD1 (5 bases). V was clipped by 1 base and J by 7 bases, with 14 bases between them. From germline, CDR1 is DFQATT and CDR2 SNEGSKA (reference sequence). The CDR3 is made up of 15 amino acids. CDR3 amino acids: CSARVLHGANSPLHF. Here the CDR3 DNA reads TGCAGTGCTAGAGTGCTACATGGGGCAAATTCACCCCTCCACTTT.

This clone has more than one count but fewer than ten. The gene calls are TRBV28 and TRBJ2-3, with a weak D call TRBD2 (6 bases). Germline V gives CDR1 MDHEN, CDR2 SYDVKM. V lost 7 bases to trimming and J lost 2 bases, with 16 bases between them. The CDR3 has 15 amino acids. CDR3 in DNA: TGTGCCAGCACCCCCCCTCGGACTAACACAGATACGCAGTATTTT. Translated: CASTPPRTNTDTQYF.

J is TRBJ2-2 and V is TRBV11-1; 12 bases are a match to TRBD2. CDR3 size: 19 residues. Germline lookup yields CDR1 SGHAT and CDR2 FQDESV (reference sequence). Unmatched junction bases numbered 12, after V lost 7 bases and J lost 0 bases. The CDR3 spells CASMGRLAGVFTNTGELFF. In DNA, the CDR3 is TGTGCCAGCATGGGTCGACTAGCGGGAGTCTTTACGAACACCGGGGAGCTGTTTTTT.

This clone was detected many times. At the DNA level, this CDR3 is encoded by other sequences in the same sample as well. The chain uses TRBV5-1 and TRBJ2-6; D might be TRBD1 or TRBD2, each matching 5 bases. CDR3 length: 15 amino acids. CDR1 SGHRS and CDR2 YFSETQ come from the germline V gene. V was trimmed by 2 bases and J by 2 bases, leaving 8 bases between them. This CDR3 reads CASSFLGAGANVLTF. The CDR3 nucleotides read TGCGCCAGCAGCTTTCTGGGGGCTGGGGCCAACGTCCTGACTTTC.

This clone was counted at least ten times. This chain joins TRBV7-3 and TRBJ2-7, with TRBD1 identical over 9 bases. V lost 3 bases to trimming and J lost 4 bases; unmatched junction nucleotides: 7. Germline-derived CDR1 and CDR2 are SGHTA and FQGTGA. The CDR3 length is 15 residues. CDR3 DNA sequence: TGTGCCAGCAGCTTCCAGGGACAGGGTCCTTACGAGCAGTACTTC. This encodes CASSFQGQGPYEQYF.

This sequence joins TRBV12-3 or TRBV12-4 and TRBJ1-1; no clear D. Trimming left V 1 base short and J 2 bases short, with 11 bases between. The CDR3 contains 15 residues. The CDR3: CASSLGGDGNTEAFF. CDR3 bases: TGTGCCAGCAGTTTAGGCGGGGATGGAAACACTGAAGCTTTCTTT.

This clone has at least ten counts. V usage is TRBV7-9 and J usage is TRBJ1-1; TRBD1 might be the D (5 bases). Between the trimmed V and J ends, which lost 5 bases and 3 bases, there was a span of 16 bases. Germline V gives CDR1 SEHNR, CDR2 FQNEAQ (reference sequence). This CDR3 spans 15 amino acids. The DNA for the CDR3 is TGTGCCAGCAGCCAAACCCAGGGTTATCACACTGAAGCTTTCTTT. Its translation is CASSQTQGYHTEAFF.

Concerning this clone: A clone one base away is much larger, so this may be a read error. The sample carries other DNA sequences with the same CDR3. The V gene is TRBV5-4, the J gene TRBJ2-6, with D possibly matching TRBD1 (5 bases). The CDR3 runs to 14 residues. Germline lookup yields CDR1 SGHNT and CDR2 YYREEE (reference sequence). The CDR3 DNA sequence: TGTGCCAGCAGCTTGCGACCTGGGGCCAACGTGCTGACTTTC. This sequence encodes CASSLRPGANVLTF.

This clone was detected a few times. V and J are TRBV6-2 or TRBV6-3 and TRBJ2-7; D is uncertain. The V gene's germline CDR1 is MNHEY and CDR2 SVGEGT. With 10 bases removed from V and 7 bases from J, the gap between germline ends came to 20 bases. The CDR3 has 13 residues. Written as DNA, the CDR3 is TGTGCCATTGGTTACTCGAACGGAGAGGAGCAGTACTTC. This translates into CAIGYSNGEEQYF.

A note on this clone: A read error may account for a junction end that differs from germline. This rearrangement joins TRBV9 to TRBJ1-3; D not certain. The CDR3 loop spans 16 amino acids. Germline V gene data show CDR1 as SGDLS and CDR2 as YYNGEE. CDR3 loop: CASSVEVTQSGNNIYF. In DNA, the CDR3 is TGTGCCAGCAGCGTAGAGGTAACCCAGTCTGGAAACAACATATATTTT.

This clone has ten or more counts. This chain connects TRBV13 to TRBJ2-3, with D perhaps matching TRBD2 (5 bases). The CDR3 is made up of 12 amino acids. CDR1 and CDR2 (germline): PRHDT, FYEKMQ (reference sequence). Trimming took 5 bases from V and 6 from J, leaving 9 bases between them. The CDR3 is CASSLGGDTQYF. CDR3 DNA: TGTGCCAGCAGCCTCGGCGGGGATACGCAGTATTTT.

By its share, this clone is medium-sized. The rearrangement uses TRBV28 and TRBJ1-5, with TRBD1 identical over 9 bases. The V gene end was trimmed by 6 bases and the J gene end by 5 bases; junction bases not matched to a gene: 5. This CDR3 is built from 14 residues. CDR1 MDHEN and CDR2 SYDVKM come from the germline V gene. The CDR3 DNA reads TGTGCCAGCAGGGTACAGGGGGCTTATCAGCCCCAGCATTTT. Translated, it gives CASRVQGAYQPQHF.

The chain is built from TRBV5-1 and TRBJ2-2; weak D call: TRBD2 (6 bases). Trimming removed 4 bases from V and 4 bases from J, with 20 bases in between. Germline V gives CDR1 SGHRS, CDR2 YFSETQ. The CDR3 runs to 17 residues. CDR3 residues: CASSQDTCTAGTGELFF. For the CDR3, the DNA is TGCGCCAGCAGCCAGGACACCTGTACAGCGGGCACCGGGGAGCTGTTTTTT.